Here is one T cell receptor beta chain with its context. Its antigen remains unidentified. The CDR3 has 14 amino acids. The V gene end was trimmed by 11 bases and the J gene end by 1 base; junction bases not matched to a gene: 8. TCRdb re-derived calls from the RT-PCR reads in MiXCR, one entry per CDR3 protein. Of a few hundred thousand distinct CDR3 sequences in the sample, about a tenth are singletons; the top ten hold approximately 12%. The sample is drawn from a study of response to subunit inactivated influenza vaccine. Findings and limits, study-wide: With each seasonal influenza vaccination, the authors suggested, few new T cells are recruited.

This sample comprised PBMCs from blood, obtained about 40 days after vaccination. The origin of this receptor is a man aged 45-65 years who received an inactivated influenza vaccine. The chain links TRBV12-3 or TRBV12-4 to TRBJ2-5; 9 bases align to TRBD2. The CDR3 here is CASAGGHLQETQYF. CDR3 nucleotides: TGTGCCTCAGCGGGAGGTCACCTCCAAGAGACCCAGTACTTC.